This section outlines one T cell receptor beta chain sequence together with its context. Its target antigen remains unknown. No much larger clone exists at a distance of one base, and base qualities are not known. The time point label for this specimen denotes: baseline before first vaccination. Vaccinee samples were obtained from the UK trials COV001 and COV002, which included a single-blind randomized controlled phase 2/3 trial of AZD1222 (ChAdOx1 nCoV-19) in healthy adults. Trial participant PBMC samples were collected at day 0 and day 28 after the second dose for TCRbeta chain sequencing. The entry originates in a study of T cell responses to AZD1222 COVID-19 vaccine (dated by TCRdb to the early 2020s). Study-level background: AZD1222 recipients whose second dose came at about 4 weeks and those whose second dose came at about 12 weeks were combined into one group, since spike-specific TCR depth and breadth did not differ between the two schedules. A total of 230 to 250 trial participants underwent TCR sequencing, of whom about 200 had received two doses of AZD1222 and some 26 had received two doses of the MenACWY control vaccine. Enrollment into the trials was organized by age into subgroups of 18-55, 56-69 and 70-plus years, and those subgroups contained roughly 150, 30 and 60 TCR-sequenced participants, respectively.

Study-level results and caveats: In the small 56-69-year group, the increase in depth fell short of significance, most likely because of low power. After two AZD1222 doses, both the breadth and the depth of spike-specific TCRs were significantly higher than at day 0 and than in MenACWY recipients. Conclusions about previously exposed vaccinees are limited because only six or seven AZD1222 recipients were SARS-CoV-2 seropositive at baseline. The vaccine-associated CD4 TCRs covered the entire spike protein, and the dominant responses fell in regions 160-218 and 743-854. Reportedly, close to half of the unique spike-specific TCRs recognized epitopes lying outside the regions that are mutated in the B.1.351 and B.1.1.7 variants. No day 14 peak-response samples were available, so repertoires were characterized only after the peak T cell response. Participants were mostly white British, with more females than males. The authors suggested clonal diversity may have been underestimated.

According to the germline V gene, CDR1 reads SGHTA and CDR2 reads FQGNSA. V is trimmed back by 5 bases and J by 7 bases, and the junction contains 3 bases that no gene match accounts for. The CDR3 starts with the cysteine, ends with the phenylalanine, and has 14 residues. Kept here is only the CDR3 DNA, which spans 42 bases and is read in frame from base 1. The CDR3 regions of human TCRbeta chains were analyzed by immunosequencing. The authors' analysis ran thus. TCRs in the repertoires were compared against a reference library of SARS-CoV-2-specific TCRs that had been generated with the MIRA antigen-specificity platform. Breadth was defined as the fraction of unique TCRs that were SARS-CoV-2-associated. Depth was defined as the fraction of total T cells that were SARS-CoV-2-associated. Each spike-specific TCR was assigned to its reactive spike region and to a CD4 or CD8 class using the MIRA data. Log10-transformed breadth and depth values were compared by one-way ANOVA with Sidak's multiple comparisons tests. Held by TCRdb, this immuneACCESS table contains in-frame sequences only and omits some clones. Under half of the omission traces to an unresolved V gene where checked; the cause of the rest is unknown. That table furnishes V, J and clone size, whereas the DNA furnished D and trimming. A total of around 50,000 clones appear in this sample, 80% to 90% of them only once. Approximately 10% of the sample comes from the top ten.

This material consisted of peripheral blood, taken on day 0 of AZD1222 vaccination. The sequence links TRBV7-2 to TRBJ1-5; TRBD1 fits 12 bases in the junction. The source is an adult in good health. The CDR3 sequence is CASSPGTGGQPQHF. At the DNA level, the sequence is TGTGCCAGCAGCCCGGGGACAGGGGGCCAGCCCCAGCATTTT.